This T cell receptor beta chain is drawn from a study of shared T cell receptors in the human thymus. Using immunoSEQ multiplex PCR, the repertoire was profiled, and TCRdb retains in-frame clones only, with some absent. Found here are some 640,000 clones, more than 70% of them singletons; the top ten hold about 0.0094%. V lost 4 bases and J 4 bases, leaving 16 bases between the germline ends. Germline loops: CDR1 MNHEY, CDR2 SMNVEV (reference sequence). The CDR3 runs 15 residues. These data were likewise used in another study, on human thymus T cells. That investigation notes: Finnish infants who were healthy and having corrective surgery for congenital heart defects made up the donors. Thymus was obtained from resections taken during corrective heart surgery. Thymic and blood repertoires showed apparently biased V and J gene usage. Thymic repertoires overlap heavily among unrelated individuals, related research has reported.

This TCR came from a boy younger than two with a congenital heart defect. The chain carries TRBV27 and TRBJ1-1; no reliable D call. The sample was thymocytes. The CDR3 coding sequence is TGTGCCAGCAGTTCAGCACGGGTAAGAGGCACTGAAGCTTTCTTT. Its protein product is CASSSARVRGTEAFF.